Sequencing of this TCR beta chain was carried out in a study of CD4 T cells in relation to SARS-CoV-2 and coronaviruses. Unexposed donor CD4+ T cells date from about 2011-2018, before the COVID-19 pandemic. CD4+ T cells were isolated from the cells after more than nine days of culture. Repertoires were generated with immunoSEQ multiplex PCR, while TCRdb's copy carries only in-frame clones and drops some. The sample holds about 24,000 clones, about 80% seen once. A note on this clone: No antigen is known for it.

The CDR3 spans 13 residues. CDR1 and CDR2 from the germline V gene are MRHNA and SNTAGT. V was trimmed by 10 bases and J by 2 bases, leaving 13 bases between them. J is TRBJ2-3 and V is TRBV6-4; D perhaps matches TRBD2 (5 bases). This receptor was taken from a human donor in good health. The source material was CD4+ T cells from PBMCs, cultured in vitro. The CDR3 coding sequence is TGTGCCACCGCCGGAGGAGACACAGATACGCAGTATTTT. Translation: CATAGGDTDTQYF.